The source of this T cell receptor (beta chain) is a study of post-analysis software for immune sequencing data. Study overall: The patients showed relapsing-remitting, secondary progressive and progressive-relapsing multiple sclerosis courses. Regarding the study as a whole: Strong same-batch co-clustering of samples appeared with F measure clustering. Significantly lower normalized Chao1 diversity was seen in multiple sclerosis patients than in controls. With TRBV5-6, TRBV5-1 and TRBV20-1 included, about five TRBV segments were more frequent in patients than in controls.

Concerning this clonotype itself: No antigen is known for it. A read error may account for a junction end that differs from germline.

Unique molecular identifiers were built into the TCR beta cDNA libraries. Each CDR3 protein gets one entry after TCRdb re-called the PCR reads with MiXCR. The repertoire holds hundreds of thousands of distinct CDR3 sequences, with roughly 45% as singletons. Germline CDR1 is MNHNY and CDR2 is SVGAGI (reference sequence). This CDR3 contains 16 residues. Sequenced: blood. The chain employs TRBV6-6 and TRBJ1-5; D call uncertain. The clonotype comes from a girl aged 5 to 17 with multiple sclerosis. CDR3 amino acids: CAGSYFMASGNQPQHF. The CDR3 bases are TGTGCCGGCAGTTACTTTATGGCATCTGGCAATCAGCCCCAGCATTTT.